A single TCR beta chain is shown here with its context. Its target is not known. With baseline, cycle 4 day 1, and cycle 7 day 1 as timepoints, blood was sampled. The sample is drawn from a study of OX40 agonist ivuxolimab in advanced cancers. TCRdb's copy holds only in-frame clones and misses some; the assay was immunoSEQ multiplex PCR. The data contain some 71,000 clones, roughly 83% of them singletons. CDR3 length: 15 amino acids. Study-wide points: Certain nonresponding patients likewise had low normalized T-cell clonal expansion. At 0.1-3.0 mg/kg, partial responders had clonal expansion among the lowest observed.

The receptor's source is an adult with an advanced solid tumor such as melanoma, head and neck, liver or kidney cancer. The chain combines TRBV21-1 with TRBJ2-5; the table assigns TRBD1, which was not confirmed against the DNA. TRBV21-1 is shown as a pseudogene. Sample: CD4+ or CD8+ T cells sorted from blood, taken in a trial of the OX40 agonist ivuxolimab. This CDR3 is CASSKDNRGVETQYF. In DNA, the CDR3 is TGTGCCAGCAGCAAAGATAACAGGGGCGTAGAGACCCAGTACTTC.